This T cell receptor (beta chain) was sequenced in a study of T cells after yellow fever vaccination. Study-level background: Libraries from low-cell-number fractions were prepared with the SMART-Seq v4 Ultra Low Input RNA kit.

This clonotype appeared many times. In TCRdb, the 5' RACE reads were re-called with MiXCR into one record per CDR3 protein. The table shows about 580,000 distinct CDR3 sequences, with around a sixth occurring only once. The germline V and J ends were trimmed by 6 bases and 2 bases, with 9 bases remaining between them. CDR3 length: 13 amino acids. Germline V CDR1 and CDR2: ENHRY, SYGVKD. The V and J genes are TRBV10-3 and TRBJ2-3; D uncertain. The sample was PBMCs, taken 4 to 5 days after the first yellow fever vaccination. This sequence originates from a young man who received the YFV17D yellow fever vaccine. CDR3 sequence reads: CAISPPNTDTQYF. DNA of the CDR3: TGTGCCATCAGCCCTCCCAACACAGATACGCAGTATTTT.